The 6 T cell receptor beta chains below all came from one sample that was sequenced in a study of naive and memory T cell subsets. The beta constant-region primer was an equimolar mix of two oligonucleotides covering TRBC1 and TRBC2. Each CDR3 protein is one row after TCRdb ran MiXCR on the UMI-ligation and nested PCR reads. The sample records about 90,000 distinct CDR3 sequences, roughly 7% being singletons. Sample: central memory CD4+ T cells from blood. Every receptor here comes from a human donor in good health.

This CDR3 is CASSLSSVAGYEQYF. The CDR3 nucleotides read TGTGCCAGCAGCTTATCGTCAGTAGCTGGATACGAGCAGTACTTC. This rearrangement joins TRBV13 to TRBJ2-7; D is undetermined. The CDR3 runs 15 residues. V dropped 2 bases and J dropped 4 bases, with 15 bases sitting between them. CDR1 is PRHDT, CDR2 FYEKMQ, per germline (reference sequence).

This clonotype has a count of ten or more. The chain carries TRBV20-1 and TRBJ1-2; D call uncertain. Trimming left V 3 bases short and J 7 bases short, with 21 bases between. Germline-derived CDR1 and CDR2 are DFQATT and SNEGSKA (reference sequence). This CDR3 has 15 amino acids. CDR3 nucleotide sequence: TGCAGTGCTAGTGCCGGCGCTAGGATTTCGAGTGGCTACACCTTC. It encodes CSASAGARISSGYTF.

This clonotype was seen only a few times. This chain connects TRBV7-2 to TRBJ2-1, with 14 bases fitting TRBD2. Germline loops: CDR1 SGHTA, CDR2 FQGNSA. The junction had 10 bases not matched to a gene; V was cut back by 6 bases and J by 15 bases. This CDR3 is 14 amino acids long. DNA for the CDR3: TGTGCCAGCAGTTCGGGACTAGCGGGAGATTTGCTGTTCTTC. Translated, it gives CASSSGLAGDLLFF.

In its sample, this clonotype was seen many times. Compared with germline, one end of the junction differs, possibly owing to a read error. The chain recombines TRBV7-7 with TRBJ1-1; D remains unclear. Germline V gene data show CDR1 as SSHAT and CDR2 as FNYEAQ (reference sequence). The CDR3 runs to 13 residues. CDR3 DNA: TGTGCTAGCAGCTTAGCGTTGGGGACTGAAGCTTTCTTT. This encodes CASSLALGTEAFF.

The rearrangement links TRBV27 to TRBJ2-3; no reliable D call. Germline-derived CDR1 and CDR2 are MNHEY and SMNVEV (reference sequence). The CDR3 sequence is 16 residues long. V dropped 3 bases and J dropped 5 bases, with 18 bases sitting between them. The CDR3 DNA reads as TGTGCCAGCAGTTTCACGATCGGCAATCCCGGAGATACGCAGTATTTT. Amino acids: CASSFTIGNPGDTQYF.

This clonotype was detected only a few times. This chain uses TRBV30 with TRBJ1-5; tentatively, D is TRBD1 (5 bases). V lost 0 bases, J lost 7 bases, and 13 bases lay in between. The CDR3 totals 14 residues. Germline V gene lookup returns CDR1 GTSNPN and CDR2 SVGIG (reference sequence). For the CDR3, the DNA is TGTGCCTGGAGTGTACGTAGAGGGGACCAGCCCCAGCATTTT. This codes for CAWSVRRGDQPQHF.